A selection of T cell receptor beta chains follows, all from one sample in a study. TCRdb called the multiplex PCR reads again in MiXCR, with one record for every CDR3 protein. The top ten clones hold 20% of a sample with 550 to 800 distinct CDR3 sequences, around 32% of them seen once. The sample comprised memory CD4+ T cells sorted from blood. Receptors were obtained from a female donor with breast cancer. Each CDR3 is given with its conserved first and last residue. The order of the fields is CDR3 DNA, CDR3 protein, D gene, clone size, J gene, V gene. The D gene is left open where the match is weak. Size tells how often a clone was seen (once, few, many) or the class of an expanded clone, and some rows leave it out.

CDR3 DNA: TGTGCCAGCAGTCCAGGGGTTTATGGCTACACCTTC
CDR3 protein: CASSPGVYGYTF
D gene: -
clone size: -
J gene: TRBJ1-2
V gene: TRBV12-3/TRBV12-4

CDR3 DNA: TGTGCCAGCAGCCTCGGGACGGATGGCTACACCTTC
CDR3 protein: CASSLGTDGYTF
D gene: -
clone size: hyperexpanded
J gene: TRBJ1-2
V gene: TRBV12-3/TRBV12-4

CDR3 DNA: TGTGCCAGCAGTTCCTCGGGAGCTAACTATGGCTACACCTTC
CDR3 protein: CASSSSGANYGYTF
D gene: -
clone size: -
J gene: TRBJ1-2
V gene: TRBV12-3/TRBV12-4

CDR3 DNA: TGTGCCAGCAGTCCCTTACAGGGGAACTATGGCTACACCTTC
CDR3 protein: CASSPLQGNYGYTF
D gene: TRBD1
clone size: -
J gene: TRBJ1-2
V gene: TRBV12-3/TRBV12-4

CDR3 DNA: TGTGCCAGCAGACGGGGCTATGGCTACACCTTC
CDR3 protein: CASRRGYGYTF
D gene: -
clone size: -
J gene: TRBJ1-2
V gene: TRBV12-3/TRBV12-4

CDR3 DNA: TGTGCCAGTTGGGGACAGATCTATGGCTACACCTTC
CDR3 protein: CASWGQIYGYTF
D gene: TRBD1
clone size: once
J gene: TRBJ1-2
V gene: TRBV12-3/TRBV12-4

CDR3 DNA: TGTGCCAGCAGTTTAGAAGCTAACTATGGCTACACCTTC
CDR3 protein: CASSLEANYGYTF
D gene: -
clone size: large
J gene: TRBJ1-2
V gene: TRBV12-3/TRBV12-4

CDR3 DNA: TGTGCCAGCAGTCGTGGCGGTCGCAGACAGGGATTCTATGGCTACACCTTC
CDR3 protein: CASSRGGRRQGFYGYTF
D gene: TRBD1
clone size: medium-sized
J gene: TRBJ1-2
V gene: TRBV12-3/TRBV12-4

CDR3 DNA: TGTGCCAGCAGTTTGGGCCGGCTCTACACCTTC
CDR3 protein: CASSLGRLYTF
D gene: -
clone size: hyperexpanded
J gene: TRBJ1-2
V gene: TRBV12-3/TRBV12-4

CDR3 DNA: TGTGCCAGCAATTCGGGACAGGTCTATGGCTACACCTTC
CDR3 protein: CASNSGQVYGYTF
D gene: TRBD1
clone size: -
J gene: TRBJ1-2
V gene: TRBV12-3/TRBV12-4

CDR3 DNA: TGTGCCAGCAGTCCATCGGGACGAAACTATGGCTACACCTTC
CDR3 protein: CASSPSGRNYGYTF
D gene: -
clone size: large
J gene: TRBJ1-2
V gene: TRBV12-3/TRBV12-4

CDR3 DNA: TGTGCCAGCAGTGTACAGAACTATGGCTACACCTTC
CDR3 protein: CASSVQNYGYTF
D gene: -
clone size: -
J gene: TRBJ1-2
V gene: TRBV12-3/TRBV12-4

CDR3 DNA: TGTGCCAGCAGTTTCGCGACCGTAGTTGGCTACACCTTC
CDR3 protein: CASSFATVVGYTF
D gene: -
clone size: -
J gene: TRBJ1-2
V gene: TRBV12-3/TRBV12-4

CDR3 DNA: TGTGCCAGCACCCCTACAGGGCGCCCGGCACTTGGCTACACCTTC
CDR3 protein: CASTPTGRPALGYTF
D gene: -
clone size: medium-sized
J gene: TRBJ1-2
V gene: TRBV12-3/TRBV12-4

CDR3 DNA: TGTGCCAGCAGTATAGCAGGGGAAGGCTACACCTTC
CDR3 protein: CASSIAGEGYTF
D gene: -
clone size: few
J gene: TRBJ1-2
V gene: TRBV12-3/TRBV12-4

CDR3 DNA: TGTGCCAGCAGTTTAGCGGCGCAGAAAGGTGGCTACACCTTC
CDR3 protein: CASSLAAQKGGYTF
D gene: -
clone size: large
J gene: TRBJ1-2
V gene: TRBV12-3/TRBV12-4

CDR3 DNA: TGTGCCAGCAGCCCCAGAGTTAACTATGGCTACACCTTC
CDR3 protein: CASSPRVNYGYTF
D gene: -
clone size: large
J gene: TRBJ1-2
V gene: TRBV12-3/TRBV12-4

CDR3 DNA: TGTGCCAGCAGTTCCCAGGTCGTCTATGGCTACACCTTC
CDR3 protein: CASSSQVVYGYTF
D gene: -
clone size: once
J gene: TRBJ1-2
V gene: TRBV12-3/TRBV12-4

CDR3 DNA: TGTGCCAGCAGTTTCTACAGGGAGGGTCATGGCTACACCTTC
CDR3 protein: CASSFYREGHGYTF
D gene: -
clone size: -
J gene: TRBJ1-2
V gene: TRBV12-3/TRBV12-4

CDR3 DNA: TGTGCCAGCAGTCGTGACACCCGTAACTATGGCTACACCTTC
CDR3 protein: CASSRDTRNYGYTF
D gene: -
clone size: large
J gene: TRBJ1-2
V gene: TRBV12-3/TRBV12-4

CDR3 DNA: TGTGCCAGCAGTTCCACAGGGGACTATGGCTACACCTTC
CDR3 protein: CASSSTGDYGYTF
D gene: TRBD1
clone size: large
J gene: TRBJ1-2
V gene: TRBV12-3/TRBV12-4

CDR3 DNA: TGTGCCAGCAGTTGTGACAGAGATGGCTACACCTTC
CDR3 protein: CASSCDRDGYTF
D gene: -
clone size: many
J gene: TRBJ1-2
V gene: TRBV12-3/TRBV12-4

CDR3 DNA: TGTGCCAGCAGCCCTAGCCGCAGGGTTATGAACTATGGCTACACCTTC
CDR3 protein: CASSPSRRVMNYGYTF
D gene: -
clone size: large
J gene: TRBJ1-2
V gene: TRBV12-3/TRBV12-4

CDR3 DNA: TGTGCCAGCAGTTTAGAACAGACTTATGGCTACACCTTC
CDR3 protein: CASSLEQTYGYTF
D gene: -
clone size: many
J gene: TRBJ1-2
V gene: TRBV12-3/TRBV12-4

CDR3 DNA: TGTGCCAGCAGTTTGGGCGCAAACTATGGCTACACCTTC
CDR3 protein: CASSLGANYGYTF
D gene: -
clone size: -
J gene: TRBJ1-2
V gene: TRBV12-3/TRBV12-4

CDR3 DNA: TGTGCCAGCAGTTTAGGCGGGCGACAACCCAACTATGGCTACACCTTC
CDR3 protein: CASSLGGRQPNYGYTF
D gene: -
clone size: few
J gene: TRBJ1-2
V gene: TRBV12-3/TRBV12-4

CDR3 DNA: TGTGCCAGCAGTTCAGGGGAGGGCTACACCTTC
CDR3 protein: CASSSGEGYTF
D gene: -
clone size: large
J gene: TRBJ1-2
V gene: TRBV12-3/TRBV12-4

CDR3 DNA: TGTGCCAGCAGTTCGGGAGTGATGGCGTACACCTTC
CDR3 protein: CASSSGVMAYTF
D gene: -
clone size: -
J gene: TRBJ1-2
V gene: TRBV12-3/TRBV12-4

CDR3 DNA: TGTGCCAGCAGTGCCACCATACAGGGCACGGATGGCTACACCTTC
CDR3 protein: CASSATIQGTDGYTF
D gene: -
clone size: -
J gene: TRBJ1-2
V gene: TRBV12-3/TRBV12-4

CDR3 DNA: TGTGCCAGCAGTTTACAGGTAGCCTCAAGTCCGGACTTC
CDR3 protein: CASSLQVASSPDF
D gene: -
clone size: -
J gene: TRBJ1-2
V gene: TRBV12-3/TRBV12-4

CDR3 DNA: TGTGCCAGCAGTCTACTCAACACAGCTCGCTATGGCTACACCTTC
CDR3 protein: CASSLLNTARYGYTF
D gene: -
clone size: -
J gene: TRBJ1-2
V gene: TRBV12-3/TRBV12-4

CDR3 DNA: TGTGCCAGCAGACGACAGGGGAGTAGTGGCTACACCTTC
CDR3 protein: CASRRQGSSGYTF
D gene: TRBD1
clone size: large
J gene: TRBJ1-2
V gene: TRBV12-3/TRBV12-4

CDR3 DNA: TGTGCCAGCAGTTTTACGGCGTATGGCTACACCTTC
CDR3 protein: CASSFTAYGYTF
D gene: -
clone size: -
J gene: TRBJ1-2
V gene: TRBV12-3/TRBV12-4

CDR3 DNA: TGTGCCAGCAAGGCCAAGGGGACAACCAACTATGGCTACACCTTC
CDR3 protein: CASKAKGTTNYGYTF
D gene: -
clone size: medium-sized
J gene: TRBJ1-2
V gene: TRBV12-3/TRBV12-4

CDR3 DNA: TGTGCCAGCAGTTCTACAGGGGCATATGGCTACACCTTC
CDR3 protein: CASSSTGAYGYTF
D gene: TRBD1
clone size: large
J gene: TRBJ1-2
V gene: TRBV12-3/TRBV12-4

CDR3 DNA: TGTGCCAGCAGTTTAACAGACAGGCCCTATGGCTACACCTTC
CDR3 protein: CASSLTDRPYGYTF
D gene: -
clone size: -
J gene: TRBJ1-2
V gene: TRBV12-3/TRBV12-4

CDR3 DNA: TGTGCCAGCAGTGGGACATATCGCTATGGCTACACCTTC
CDR3 protein: CASSGTYRYGYTF
D gene: -
clone size: -
J gene: TRBJ1-2
V gene: TRBV12-3/TRBV12-4

CDR3 DNA: TGTGCCAGCAGTATGGAGTTGGTAGCTAACTATGGCTACACCTTC
CDR3 protein: CASSMELVANYGYTF
D gene: -
clone size: -
J gene: TRBJ1-2
V gene: TRBV12-3/TRBV12-4

CDR3 DNA: TGTGCCAGCAGCCTACACGGACGCGATGGCTACACCTTC
CDR3 protein: CASSLHGRDGYTF
D gene: -
clone size: -
J gene: TRBJ1-2
V gene: TRBV12-3/TRBV12-4

CDR3 DNA: TGTGCCAGCAGTCCACATGACACCTATGGCTACACCTTC
CDR3 protein: CASSPHDTYGYTF
D gene: -
clone size: few
J gene: TRBJ1-2
V gene: TRBV12-3/TRBV12-4

CDR3 DNA: TGTGCCAGCAGTCTCCAAGGGGAGGGCTATGGCTACACCTTC
CDR3 protein: CASSLQGEGYGYTF
D gene: -
clone size: few
J gene: TRBJ1-2
V gene: TRBV12-3/TRBV12-4

CDR3 DNA: TGTGCCAGCAGTGTGGGTAGACAGGGCAACTATGGCTACACCTTC
CDR3 protein: CASSVGRQGNYGYTF
D gene: TRBD1
clone size: -
J gene: TRBJ1-2
V gene: TRBV12-3/TRBV12-4

CDR3 DNA: TGTGCCAGCAGTTTAGGGGCAGGGCGAGACTATGGCTACACCTTC
CDR3 protein: CASSLGAGRDYGYTF
D gene: -
clone size: -
J gene: TRBJ1-2
V gene: TRBV12-3/TRBV12-4

CDR3 DNA: TGTGCCAGCAGTCAAGGGGAGCTGGTGGGTGGCTACACCTTC
CDR3 protein: CASSQGELVGGYTF
D gene: -
clone size: large
J gene: TRBJ1-2
V gene: TRBV12-3/TRBV12-4

CDR3 DNA: TGTGCCAGCAGTTTAGAGGGGCTGGATGGCTACACCTTC
CDR3 protein: CASSLEGLDGYTF
D gene: -
clone size: -
J gene: TRBJ1-2
V gene: TRBV12-3/TRBV12-4

CDR3 DNA: TGTGCCAGCAGTTTGCGGCAGGTACGAGGCTACACCTTC
CDR3 protein: CASSLRQVRGYTF
D gene: -
clone size: -
J gene: TRBJ1-2
V gene: TRBV12-3/TRBV12-4

CDR3 DNA: TGTGCCAGCAAGCGGGACGGATCTTTCGGCTACACCTTC
CDR3 protein: CASKRDGSFGYTF
D gene: -
clone size: -
J gene: TRBJ1-2
V gene: TRBV12-3/TRBV12-4

CDR3 DNA: TGTGCCAGCAGTTTACGCGGACCTCGGGGCTACACCTTC
CDR3 protein: CASSLRGPRGYTF
D gene: -
clone size: -
J gene: TRBJ1-2
V gene: TRBV12-3/TRBV12-4

CDR3 DNA: TGTGCCAGCAGTTCACGGAGCCGGGGAGTCTATGGCTACACCTTC
CDR3 protein: CASSSRSRGVYGYTF
D gene: -
clone size: -
J gene: TRBJ1-2
V gene: TRBV12-3/TRBV12-4

CDR3 DNA: TGTGCCAGCAATGGCTACACCTTC
CDR3 protein: CASNGYTF
D gene: -
clone size: -
J gene: TRBJ1-2
V gene: TRBV12-3/TRBV12-4